This T cell receptor beta chain was captured in a study of blood T cells in healthy people across ages. Study-wide findings and caveats: Per million T cells, TCR beta diversity dropped about linearly as age rose. Researchers judged that diversity estimates from one million T cells fell short of true values. In long-lived donors, naive CD4+ cell counts and diversity exceeded those of aged donors.

PCR was performed a second time for roughly 7 to 12 cycles using a sample-barcoded 5' primer and a J-beta primer mix. TCRdb reanalysed the 5' RACE reads using MiXCR and keeps one entry per CDR3 protein. The sample lists 920,000 or so distinct CDR3 sequences, under 55% occurring once. In germline, CDR1 is MNHEY, CDR2 SVGEGT. This CDR3 is built from 16 residues. V was pared by 6 bases and J by 3 bases, with 11 bases of the junction left unmatched. Samples each had at least 6 micrograms of total RNA extracted. This clonotype was counted between two and nine times. What it binds is not known. The J gene is TRBJ2-5, the V gene TRBV6-2 or TRBV6-3; TRBD1 agrees at 9 bases. This TCR derives from a woman aged 60 to 75 in good health. Specimen: blood. CDR3 sequence reads: CASSRDRVGPKETQYF. As DNA, the CDR3 is TGTGCCAGCAGCCGGGACAGGGTCGGCCCTAAAGAGACCCAGTACTTC.